The clone carrying this TCR beta chain has only one observation. Antigen unknown. The V gene end was trimmed by 10 bases and the J gene end by 5 bases; junction bases not matched to a gene: 15. The CDR3 is 15 residues long. The germline V gene encodes CDR1 LNHDA and CDR2 SQIVND (reference sequence). The PCR ran on 60 Vbeta and 13 Jbeta primers. Libraries were prepared by immunoSEQ multiplex PCR; TCRdb keeps only in-frame clonotypes and omits some of them. The sample shows about 50,000 clones, roughly 80% of them seen only once. The data stem from a study of cytomegalovirus exposure and HLA in healthy donors. The study, taken as a whole, reports: Previous analysis showed most TCR beta V segments were productive about 90% or about 30% of the time. One variant, a missense change in DCLRE1C, was linked in a later analysis to TCR beta V- and J-gene trimming. Among the CMV-associated chains, a few were confirmed in vitro as specific for CMV antigens. As a later analysis revealed, the rate of TCR association differed by HLA locus, with DRB1 most and HLA-C fewest.

The TCR sequence derives from a woman aged 40 to 49 in good health and CMV-seropositive. The source material was PBMCs. The chain carries TRBV19 and TRBJ2-7, with TRBD1 identical over 9 bases. The CDR3 nucleotides are TGTGCCAAGACAGGCTGGGGGGACAGGGCCGACGAGCAGTACTTC. Its protein is CAKTGWGDRADEQYF.